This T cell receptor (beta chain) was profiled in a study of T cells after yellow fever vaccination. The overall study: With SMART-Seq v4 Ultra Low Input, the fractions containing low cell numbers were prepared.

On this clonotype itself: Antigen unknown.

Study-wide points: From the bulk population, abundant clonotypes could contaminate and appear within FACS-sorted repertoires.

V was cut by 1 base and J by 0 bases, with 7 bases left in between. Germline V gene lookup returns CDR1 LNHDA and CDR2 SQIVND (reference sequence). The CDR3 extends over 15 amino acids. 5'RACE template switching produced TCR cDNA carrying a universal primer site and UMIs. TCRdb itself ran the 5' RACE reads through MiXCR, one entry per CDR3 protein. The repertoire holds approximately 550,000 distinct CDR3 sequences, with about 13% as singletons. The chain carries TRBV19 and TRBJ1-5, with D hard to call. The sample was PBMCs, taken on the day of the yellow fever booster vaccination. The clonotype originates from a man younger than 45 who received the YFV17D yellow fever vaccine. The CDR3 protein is CASSIGPYSNQPQHF. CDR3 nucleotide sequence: TGTGCCAGTAGTATAGGGCCCTATAGCAATCAGCCCCAGCATTTT.